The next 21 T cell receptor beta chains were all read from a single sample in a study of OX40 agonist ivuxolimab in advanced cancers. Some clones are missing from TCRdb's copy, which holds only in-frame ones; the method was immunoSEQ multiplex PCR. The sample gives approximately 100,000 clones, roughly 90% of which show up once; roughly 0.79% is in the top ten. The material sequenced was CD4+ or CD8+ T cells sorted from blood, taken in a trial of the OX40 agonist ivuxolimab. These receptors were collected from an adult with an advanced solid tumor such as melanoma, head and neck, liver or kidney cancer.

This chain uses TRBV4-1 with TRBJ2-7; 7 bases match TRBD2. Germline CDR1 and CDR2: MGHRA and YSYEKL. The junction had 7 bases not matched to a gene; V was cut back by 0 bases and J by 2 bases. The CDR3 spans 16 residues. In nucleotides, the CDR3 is TGCGCCAGCAGCCAAGATTACGAAGCGGGGACCTACGAGCAGTACTTC. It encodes CASSQDYEAGTYEQYF.

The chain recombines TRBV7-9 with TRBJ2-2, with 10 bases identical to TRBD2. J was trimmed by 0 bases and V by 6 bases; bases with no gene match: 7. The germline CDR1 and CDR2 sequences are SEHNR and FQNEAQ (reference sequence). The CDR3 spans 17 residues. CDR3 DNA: TGTGCCAGCAGGCCCCGACTAGCGGGCACGAACACCGGGGAGCTGTTTTTT. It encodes CASRPRLAGTNTGELFF.

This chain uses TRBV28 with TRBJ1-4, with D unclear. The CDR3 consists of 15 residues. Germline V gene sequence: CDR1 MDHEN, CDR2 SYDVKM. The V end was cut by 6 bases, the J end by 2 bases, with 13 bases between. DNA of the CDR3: TGTGCCAGCAGAGGGAGTCTGGGGACTAATGAAAAACTGTTTTTT. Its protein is CASRGSLGTNEKLFF.

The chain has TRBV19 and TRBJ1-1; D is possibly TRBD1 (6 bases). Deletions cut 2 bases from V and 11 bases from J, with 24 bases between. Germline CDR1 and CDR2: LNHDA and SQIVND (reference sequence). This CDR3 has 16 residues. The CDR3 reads CASSIRSLQGFKEAFF. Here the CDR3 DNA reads TGTGCCAGTAGTATAAGGTCCCTACAGGGCTTTAAGGAGGCTTTCTTT. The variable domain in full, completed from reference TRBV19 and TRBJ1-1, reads DGGITQSPKYLFRKEGQNVTLSCEQNLNHDAMYWYRQDPGQGLRLIYYSQIVNDFQKGDIAEGYSVSREKKESFPLTVTSAQKNPTAFYLCASSIRSLQGFKEAFFGQGTRLTVV.

CDR3 sequence: CASSYQEGNSPLHF. The CDR3 DNA follows: TGTGCCAGCAGTTACCAGGAGGGAAATTCACCCCTCCACTTT. V and J are TRBV6-6 and TRBJ1-6; D not resolved. Germline CDR1 reads MNHNY; CDR2 reads SVGAGI (reference sequence). The CDR3 consists of 14 residues. Trimming took off 2 bases at V and 7 bases at J, with 9 bases between the two ends.

The CDR3 nucleotides are TGTGCCACCGAGGAGGACAGGACTAACTATGGCTACACCTTC. Protein sequence: CATEEDRTNYGYTF. The chain carries TRBV7-9 and TRBJ1-2; the match to TRBD1 covers 7 bases. The CDR3 length is 14 residues. J was trimmed by 0 bases and V by 10 bases; bases with no gene match: 8. Germline V gene sequence: CDR1 SEHNR, CDR2 FQNEAQ (reference sequence).

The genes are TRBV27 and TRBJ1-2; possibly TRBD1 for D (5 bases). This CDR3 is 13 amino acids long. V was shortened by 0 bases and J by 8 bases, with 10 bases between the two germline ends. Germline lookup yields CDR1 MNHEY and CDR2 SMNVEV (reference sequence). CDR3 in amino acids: CASSLSGVGGYTF. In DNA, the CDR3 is TGTGCCAGCAGTTTATCAGGGGTAGGCGGCTACACCTTC.

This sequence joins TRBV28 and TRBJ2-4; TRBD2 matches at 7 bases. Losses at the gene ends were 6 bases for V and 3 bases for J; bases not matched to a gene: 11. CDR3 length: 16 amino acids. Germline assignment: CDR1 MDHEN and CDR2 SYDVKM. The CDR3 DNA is TGTGCCAGCAGCCCCGGGGAGGGTAGTGGCAAAAACATTCAGTACTTC. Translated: CASSPGEGSGKNIQYF.

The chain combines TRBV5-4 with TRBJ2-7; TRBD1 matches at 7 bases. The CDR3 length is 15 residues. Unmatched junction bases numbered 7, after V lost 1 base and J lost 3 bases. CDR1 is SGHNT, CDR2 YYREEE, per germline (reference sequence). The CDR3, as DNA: TGTGCCAGCAGCTTGTTCCGGGACAGAGTCTACGAGCAGTACTTC. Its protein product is CASSLFRDRVYEQYF. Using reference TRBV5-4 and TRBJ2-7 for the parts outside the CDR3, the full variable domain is ETGVTQSPTHLIKTRGQQVTLRCSSQSGHNTVSWYQQALGQGPQFIFQYYREEENGRGNFPPRFSGLQFPNYSSELNVNALELDDSALYLCASSLFRDRVYEQYFGPGTRLTVT.

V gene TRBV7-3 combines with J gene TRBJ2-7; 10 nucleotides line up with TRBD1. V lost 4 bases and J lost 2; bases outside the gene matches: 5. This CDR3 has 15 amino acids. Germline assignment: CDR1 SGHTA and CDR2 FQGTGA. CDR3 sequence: CASSSPGQGAYEQYF. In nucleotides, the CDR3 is TGTGCCAGCAGCTCTCCCGGACAGGGGGCCTACGAGCAGTACTTC.

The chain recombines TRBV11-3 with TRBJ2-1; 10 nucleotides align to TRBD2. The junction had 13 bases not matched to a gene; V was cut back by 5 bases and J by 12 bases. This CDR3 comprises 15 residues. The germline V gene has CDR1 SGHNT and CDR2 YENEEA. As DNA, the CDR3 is TGTGCCAGCAGCCCAGGGACTAGCGCGAGGCATGGGCAGTTCTTC. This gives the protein CASSPGTSARHGQFF.

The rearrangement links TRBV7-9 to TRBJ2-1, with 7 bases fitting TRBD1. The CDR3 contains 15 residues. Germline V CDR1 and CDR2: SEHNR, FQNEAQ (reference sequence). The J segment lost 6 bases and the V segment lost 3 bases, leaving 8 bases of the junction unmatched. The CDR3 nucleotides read TGTGCCAGCAGCTTTGGTATCCGACAGGGCAATGAGCAGTTCTTC. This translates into CASSFGIRQGNEQFF.

The CDR3 spells CASSIQQGYEQYF. DNA of the CDR3: TGTGCCAGCAGTATTCAACAGGGCTACGAGCAGTACTTC. V and J are TRBV6-4 and TRBJ2-7; perhaps TRBD1 as D (6 bases). V was trimmed by 5 bases and J by 3 bases, leaving 11 bases between them. The CDR3 extends over 13 amino acids. Germline V gene sequence: CDR1 MRHNA, CDR2 SNTAGT.

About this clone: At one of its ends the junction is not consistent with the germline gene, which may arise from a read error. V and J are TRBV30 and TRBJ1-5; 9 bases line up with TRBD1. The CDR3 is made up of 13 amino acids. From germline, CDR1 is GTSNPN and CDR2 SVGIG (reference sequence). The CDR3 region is CAWSGTGNRPQHF. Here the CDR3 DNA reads TGTGCCTGGAGCGGGACAGGGAATCGGCCCCAGCATTTT. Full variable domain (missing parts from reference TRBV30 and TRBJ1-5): SQTIHQWPATLVQPVGSPLSLECTVEGTSNPNLYWYRQAAGRGLQLLFYSVGIGQISSEVPQNLSASRPQDRQFILSSKKLLLSDSGFYLCAWSGTGNRPQHFGDGTRLSIL.

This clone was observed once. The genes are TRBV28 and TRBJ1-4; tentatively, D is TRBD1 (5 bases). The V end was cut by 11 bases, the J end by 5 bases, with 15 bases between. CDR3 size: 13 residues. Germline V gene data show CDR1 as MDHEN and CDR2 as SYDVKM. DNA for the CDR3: TGTGCCCTCAGGTCGGGGGAAAATGAAAAACTGTTTTTT. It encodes CALRSGENEKLFF.

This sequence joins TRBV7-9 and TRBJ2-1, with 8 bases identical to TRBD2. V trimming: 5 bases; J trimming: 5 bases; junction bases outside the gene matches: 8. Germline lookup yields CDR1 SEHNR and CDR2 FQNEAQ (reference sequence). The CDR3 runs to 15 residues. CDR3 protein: CASSRDPGLDNEQFF. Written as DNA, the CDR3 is TGTGCCAGCAGCAGAGACCCGGGACTAGACAATGAGCAGTTCTTC.

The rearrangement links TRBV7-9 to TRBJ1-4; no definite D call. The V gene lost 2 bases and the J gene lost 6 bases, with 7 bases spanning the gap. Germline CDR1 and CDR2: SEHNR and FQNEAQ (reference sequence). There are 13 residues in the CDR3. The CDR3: CASSLPMDEKLFF. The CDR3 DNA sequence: TGTGCCAGCAGCTTACCGATGGATGAAAAACTGTTTTTT.

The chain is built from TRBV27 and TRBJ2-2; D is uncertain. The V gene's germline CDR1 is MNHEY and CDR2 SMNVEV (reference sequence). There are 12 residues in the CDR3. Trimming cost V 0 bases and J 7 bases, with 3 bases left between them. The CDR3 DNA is TGTGCCAGCAGTTTATCCTTCGGGGAGCTGTTTTTT. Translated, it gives CASSLSFGELFF.

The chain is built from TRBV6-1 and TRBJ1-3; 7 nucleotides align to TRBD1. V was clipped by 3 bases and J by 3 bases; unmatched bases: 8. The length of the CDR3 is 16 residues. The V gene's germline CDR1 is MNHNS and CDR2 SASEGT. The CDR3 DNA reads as TGTGCCAGCAGTGAGACCCCAGGGGGTAGTGGAAACACCATATATTTT. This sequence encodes CASSETPGGSGNTIYF.

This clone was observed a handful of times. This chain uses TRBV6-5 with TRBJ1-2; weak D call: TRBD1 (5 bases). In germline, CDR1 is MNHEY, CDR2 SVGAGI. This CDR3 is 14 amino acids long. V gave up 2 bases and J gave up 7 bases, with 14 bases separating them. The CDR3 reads CASSYRDRRGGYTF. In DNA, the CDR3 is TGTGCCAGCAGTTACCGGGACCGTCGGGGTGGCTACACCTTC.

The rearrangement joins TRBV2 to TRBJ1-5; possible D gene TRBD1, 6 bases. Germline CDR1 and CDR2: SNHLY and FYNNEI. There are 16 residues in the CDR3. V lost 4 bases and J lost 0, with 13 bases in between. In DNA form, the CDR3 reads TGTGCCAGCAGTGGAGGGGGAGGTTATAGCAATCAGCCCCAGCATTTT. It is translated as CASSGGGGYSNQPQHF.